Below are 20 T cell receptor beta chains sequenced from a single sample in a study of control samples from healthy donors and cancer patients. This table comes from immunoSEQ multiplex PCR, and its TCRdb copy is limited to in-frame clones, with some not included. Counted here are some 160,000 clones, 94% occurring once; the ten biggest clones make up under 8.5%. Material: blood. Receptor source: a woman in her thirties or forties in good health.

V gene TRBV7-9 combines with J gene TRBJ2-2; D might be TRBD1 (6 bases). Per the germline V gene, CDR1 is SEHNR and CDR2 is FQNEAQ (reference sequence). CDR3 length equals 14 residues. V was trimmed by 4 bases and J by 4 bases, leaving 10 bases between them. This chain's CDR3 is CASSWGHPTGELFF. CDR3 in DNA: TGTGCCAGCAGCTGGGGACACCCCACCGGGGAGCTGTTTTTT.

The V and J genes are TRBV11-2 and TRBJ2-7; D ambiguous. V was shortened by 5 bases and J by 3 bases, with 5 bases between the two germline ends. Per the germline V gene, CDR1 is SGHAT and CDR2 is FQNNGV. The CDR3 is 11 residues long. CDR3 sequence (DNA): TGTGCCAGCAGCCTTATCTACGAGCAGTACTTC. Encoded protein: CASSLIYEQYF.

V usage is TRBV7-9 and J usage is TRBJ2-7; D is ambiguous. Trimming removed 3 bases from V and 0 bases from J, with 12 bases in between. CDR1 and CDR2 (germline): SEHNR, FQNEAQ (reference sequence). The CDR3 extends over 15 amino acids. In DNA, the CDR3 is TGTGCCAGCAGCTTGGTGACAAGACTCTCCTACGAGCAGTACTTC. As protein: CASSLVTRLSYEQYF.

The chain employs TRBV4-1 and TRBJ1-1; 9 bases fit TRBD1. The CDR3 extends over 14 amino acids. V lost 3 bases to trimming and J lost 7 bases; unmatched junction nucleotides: 6. Germline V gene data show CDR1 as MGHRA and CDR2 as YSYEKL. The CDR3 DNA reads TGCGCCAGCAGCCATCGGACAGGGGCTGTTGAAGCTTTCTTT. Residues: CASSHRTGAVEAFF.

The gene calls are TRBV27 and TRBJ1-6; no clear D. This CDR3 is built from 14 residues. Germline CDR1 MNHEY, CDR2 SMNVEV (reference sequence). Trimming removed 6 bases at V and 8 bases at J, with 14 bases between. The CDR3 DNA reads as TGTGCCAGCAGCCGGGGAGTCTGGGATTCACCCCTCCACTTT. Its translation: CASSRGVWDSPLHF.

The V gene is TRBV6-1, the J gene TRBJ1-2; D is uncertain. The germline V gene has CDR1 MNHNS and CDR2 SASEGT. The CDR3 has 18 residues. Trimming stripped 3 bases from V and 4 bases from J, with 24 bases between. The CDR3 nucleotides read TGTGCCAGCAGTGACCCGTCCAGCCACGTCGGCCCCCGCTATGGCTACACCTTC. Translation: CASSDPSSHVGPRYGYTF.

This clone was found once. The chain carries TRBV4-3 and TRBJ1-4; unclear D gene. V gave up 1 base and J gave up 2 bases, with 11 bases separating them. The CDR3 loop spans 16 amino acids. CDR1 is LGHNA and CDR2 is YSLEER in the germline V gene. The DNA of the CDR3 is TGCGCCAGCAGCCAAGTTTTGCGGAGCACTAATGAAAAACTGTTTTTT. This sequence encodes CASSQVLRSTNEKLFF.

The chain uses TRBV11-1 and TRBJ2-2; TRBD2 agrees at 8 bases. Unmatched junction bases numbered 0, after V lost 0 bases and J lost 3 bases. CDR3 size: 15 residues. Looked up from germline, CDR1 is SGHAT and CDR2 is FQDESV (reference sequence). This CDR3 reads CASSLAGGDTGELFF. The CDR3 DNA reads TGTGCCAGCAGCTTAGCCGGGGGGGACACCGGGGAGCTGTTTTTT.

The J gene is TRBJ1-4, the V gene TRBV5-1; the D gene is possibly TRBD1 (5 bases). Between the trimmed V and J ends, which lost 0 bases and 5 bases, there was a span of 11 bases. CDR1 and CDR2 (germline): SGHRS, YFSETQ. The CDR3 extends over 15 amino acids. CDR3 nucleotide sequence: TGCGCCAGCAGCTTGGGCACAGGAGCAAATGAAAAACTGTTTTTT. This translates into CASSLGTGANEKLFF.

V usage is TRBV4-3 and J usage is TRBJ2-3; the match to TRBD2 covers 9 bases. Germline trimming cut 1 base from V and 1 base from J; bases unmatched to any gene: 0. This CDR3 is 15 amino acids long. CDR1 and CDR2 (germline): LGHNA, YSLEER. The CDR3, as DNA: TGCGCCAGCAGCCAAGTAGCGGGAGGCACAGATACGCAGTATTTT. Its translation is CASSQVAGGTDTQYF.

The V and J genes are TRBV5-1 and TRBJ1-2, with TRBD1 matching 8 bases. From germline, CDR1 is SGHRS and CDR2 YFSETQ. Trimming cost V 5 bases and J 0 bases; bases outside gene matches: 15. The CDR3 loop spans 18 amino acids. The CDR3: CASRKGQDHFLANYGYTF. For the CDR3, the DNA is TGCGCCAGCAGGAAGGGACAGGACCACTTCTTGGCTAACTATGGCTACACCTTC. The full variable domain, its missing parts supplied by reference TRBV5-1 and TRBJ1-2, is KAGVTQTPRYLIKTRGQQVTLSCSPISGHRSVSWYQQTPGQGLQFLFEYFSETQRNKGNFPGRFSGRQFSNSRSEMNVSTLELGDSALYLCASRKGQDHFLANYGYTFGSGTRLTVV.

The rearrangement links TRBV6-5 to TRBJ2-2; 7 bases map to TRBD1. This CDR3 is built from 15 residues. Per the germline V gene, CDR1 is MNHEY and CDR2 is SVGAGI. V shed 6 bases and J 2 bases; nucleotides not matched to a gene: 6. The CDR3 DNA reads TGTGCCAGCAGGACCGACAGGGCTAACACCGGGGAGCTGTTTTTT. Translated: CASRTDRANTGELFF.

This clone showed up just once. V and J are TRBV3-1 (or the pseudogene TRBV3-2) and TRBJ2-3, with 11 bases lining up with TRBD2. Germline V CDR1 and CDR2: LGHDT, YNNKEL (reference sequence). V lost 4 bases, J lost 0 bases, and 3 bases stayed unmatched. The CDR3 consists of 16 residues. This CDR3 reads CASSRRLAGSTDTQYF. The CDR3, as DNA: TGTGCCAGCAGCCGAAGACTAGCGGGAAGCACAGATACGCAGTATTTT.

The J gene is TRBJ1-1, the V gene TRBV30; perhaps TRBD1 as D (6 bases). Deletions cut 4 bases from V and 2 bases from J, with 11 bases between. Germline V gene data show CDR1 as GTSNPN and CDR2 as SVGIG (reference sequence). The length of the CDR3 is 13 residues. CDR3 sequence (DNA): TGTGCCTGGACAAGGGGGGGAAACACTGAAGCTTTCTTT. It yields the protein CAWTRGGNTEAFF. The full variable domain, in which reference TRBV30 and TRBJ1-1 provide the parts outside the CDR3, is SQTIHQWPATLVQPVGSPLSLECTVEGTSNPNLYWYRQAAGRGLQLLFYSVGIGQISSEVPQNLSASRPQDRQFILSSKKLLLSDSGFYLCAWTRGGNTEAFFGQGTRLTVV.

This chain joins TRBV4-2 and TRBJ2-5; tentative D call: TRBD2 (6 bases). Trimming shortened V by 3 bases and J by 5 bases, and 19 bases separated the two germline ends. Germline V gene lookup returns CDR1 LGHNA and CDR2 YNFKEQ. The CDR3 has 16 residues. The CDR3 is CASSQVRGGAFETQYF. The CDR3 nucleotides are TGTGCCAGCAGCCAGGTCAGAGGAGGGGCGTTTGAGACCCAGTACTTC.

The V call is TRBV6-4, the J call TRBJ2-7; 9 nucleotides match TRBD2. Germline V gives CDR1 MRHNA, CDR2 SNTAGT. V gave up 6 bases and J gave up 4 bases; unmatched junction bases: 16. The CDR3 is made up of 17 amino acids. The CDR3 reads CASSVQSGGFRPYEQYF. Here the CDR3 DNA reads TGTGCCAGCAGCGTTCAGAGCGGGGGGTTCCGTCCTTACGAGCAGTACTTC.

The V call is TRBV16, the J call TRBJ1-1; D is ambiguous. The germline V gene encodes CDR1 KGHSY and CDR2 FQNENV. V was pared by 2 bases and J by 4 bases, with 14 bases between. The CDR3 extends over 15 amino acids. The CDR3 protein is CASSQGGHRGTEAFF. The CDR3, as DNA: TGTGCCAGCAGCCAAGGTGGGCACCGGGGCACTGAAGCTTTCTTT.

This sequence joins TRBV4-3 and TRBJ1-2; D call uncertain. This CDR3 region has 14 residues. Trimming took off 0 bases at V and 1 base at J, with 6 bases between the two ends. Germline V gene lookup returns CDR1 LGHNA and CDR2 YSLEER. CDR3 region: CASSQERFNYGYTF. The CDR3 region has the DNA TGCGCCAGCAGCCAAGAAAGATTTAACTATGGCTACACCTTC.

This sequence joins TRBV7-2 and TRBJ2-7; the D is unclear. CDR3 length equals 13 residues. CDR1 and CDR2 (germline): SGHTA, FQGNSA. Trimming left V 2 bases short and J 0 bases short, with 5 bases between. CDR3 nucleotide sequence: TGTGCCAGCAGCTTAATTAGCTCCTACGAGCAGTACTTC. Residues: CASSLISSYEQYF.

This chain connects TRBV7-9 to TRBJ1-1, with no clear D. The CDR3 contains 12 residues. The germline V gene encodes CDR1 SEHNR and CDR2 FQNEAQ (reference sequence). V shed 4 bases and J shed 8 bases, with 11 bases lying between them. CDR3 loop: CASSWGTSEAFF. The CDR3 nucleotides are TGTGCCAGCAGCTGGGGAACGTCAGAAGCTTTCTTT.